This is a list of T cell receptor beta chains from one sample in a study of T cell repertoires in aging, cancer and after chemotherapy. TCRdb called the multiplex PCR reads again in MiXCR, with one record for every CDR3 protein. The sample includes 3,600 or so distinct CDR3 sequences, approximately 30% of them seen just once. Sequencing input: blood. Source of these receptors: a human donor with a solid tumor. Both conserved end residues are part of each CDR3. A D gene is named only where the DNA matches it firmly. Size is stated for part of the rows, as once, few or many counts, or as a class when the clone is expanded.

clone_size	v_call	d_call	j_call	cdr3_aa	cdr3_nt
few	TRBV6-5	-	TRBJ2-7	CASSALMVPLAYEQYF	TGTGCCAGCAGTGCGCTGATGGTACCCTTAGCCTACGAGCAGTACTTC
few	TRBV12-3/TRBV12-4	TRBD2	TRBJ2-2	CASSLSGRRNTGELFF	TGTGCCAGCAGTTTAAGCGGGAGGCGTAACACCGGGGAGCTGTTTTTT
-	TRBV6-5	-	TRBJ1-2	CASGSGSSYGYTF	TGTGCCAGCGGATCAGGGTCATCCTATGGCTACACCTTC
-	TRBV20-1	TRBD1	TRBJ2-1	CSATLPGQGFDEQFF	TGCAGTGCTACCCTTCCGGGACAGGGGTTTGATGAGCAGTTCTTC
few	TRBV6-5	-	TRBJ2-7	CASKRGYSYEQYF	TGTGCCAGCAAAAGGGGTTACTCCTACGAGCAGTACTTC
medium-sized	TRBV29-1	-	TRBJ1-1	CSARDPGNTEAFF	TGCAGCGCGCGGGACCCAGGGAACACTGAAGCTTTCTTT
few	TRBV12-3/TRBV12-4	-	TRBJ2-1	CASSRKGGHWFF	TGTGCCAGCAGTCGAAAGGGAGGACACTGGTTCTTC
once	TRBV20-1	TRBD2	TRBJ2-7	CSARDVRTSSEQYF	TGCAGTGCTAGAGATGTAAGGACTAGCTCGGAGCAGTACTTC
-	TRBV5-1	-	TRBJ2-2	CASSLRTGRTGELFF	TGCGCCAGCAGCTTAAGAACAGGGCGGACCGGGGAGCTGTTTTTT
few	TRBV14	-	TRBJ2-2	CASSQVQPNTGELFF	TGTGCCAGCAGCCAAGTGCAGCCGAACACCGGGGAGCTGTTTTTT
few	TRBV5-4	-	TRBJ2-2	CASSLKGNTGELFF	TGTGCCAGCAGCTTAAAGGGTAACACCGGGGAGCTGTTTTTT
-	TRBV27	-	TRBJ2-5	CANSFQETQYF	TGTGCCAACAGTTTCCAGGAGACCCAGTACTTC
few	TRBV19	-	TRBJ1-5	CASQPTARTKDLEYSNQPQHF	TGTGCCAGCCAACCGACCGCCCGAACTAAGGACCTTGAATATAGCAATCAGCCCCAGCATTTT
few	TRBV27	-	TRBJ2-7	CASNPGPRAREQYF	TGTGCCAGCAACCCGGGACCGAGGGCTAGAGAGCAGTACTTC
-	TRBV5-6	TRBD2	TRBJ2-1	CASSPWGLAGVRGNEQFF	TGTGCCAGCAGCCCTTGGGGACTAGCGGGAGTCAGGGGCAATGAGCAGTTCTTC